One and the same sample provided the 5 T cell receptor beta chains below, sequenced in a study of radiotherapy plus CTLA-4 blockade in lung cancer (dated by TCRdb to 2017 to 2018). The library relied on the immunoSEQ multiplex PCR assay. Held by TCRdb, this immuneACCESS table contains in-frame sequences only and omits some clones. Under half of the omission traces to an unresolved V gene where checked; the cause of the rest is unknown. A total of 25,000 to 40,000 clones appear in this sample, roughly 70% of them only once. The top ten hold 4% of the sample. The sample was peripheral blood, taken from a patient treated with radiotherapy plus ipilimumab. These receptors all stem from a human donor with non-small cell lung cancer who had stable disease on radiotherapy plus ipilimumab.

The count of this clone is one. The CDR3 DNA sequence: TGCGCCAGCTCTGCCTCTCGTCCTCAAGAGACCCAGTACTTC. It codes for CASSASRPQETQYF. The chain joins TRBV5-1 to TRBJ2-5; D gene unclear. Germline CDR1 and CDR2: SGHRS and YFSETQ. V lost 7 bases, J lost 2 bases, and 15 bases lay in between. This CDR3 comprises 14 residues.

The CDR3 loop is CASRSSGGYQPQHF. Written as DNA, the CDR3 is TGTGCCAGCAGGTCCTCCGGGGGCTATCAGCCCCAGCATTTT. This chain joins TRBV2 and TRBJ1-5; TRBD1 might be the D (6 bases). The V and J ends lost 6 bases and 5 bases respectively, with 14 bases between them. CDR1 and CDR2 (germline): SNHLY, FYNNEI. This CDR3 region has 14 residues.

The chain carries TRBV5-1 and TRBJ2-1, with 8 nucleotides matching TRBD1. CDR1 and CDR2 from the germline V gene are SGHRS and YFSETQ. J lost 4 bases, V lost 4 bases, and 4 bases had no gene match. This CDR3 has 14 residues. The CDR3: CASSPGQGYNEQFF. DNA of the CDR3: TGCGCCAGCAGCCCCGGACAGGGTTACAATGAGCAGTTCTTC.

V gene TRBV7-6 combines with J gene TRBJ1-1; TRBD1 might be the D (6 bases). Trimming pared 1 base from V and 6 bases from J, leaving 12 bases between. CDR3 length equals 14 residues. Germline V gene lookup returns CDR1 SGHVS and CDR2 FNYEAQ. DNA of the CDR3: TGTGCCAGCAGCTTAGGGGGGCTGGGGGCTGAAGCTTTCTTT. This codes for CASSLGGLGAEAFF.

V and J are TRBV10-3 and TRBJ2-1; 13 bases agree with TRBD2. Germline V gives CDR1 ENHRY, CDR2 SYGVKD. The CDR3 has 14 residues. V lost 11 bases, J lost 6 bases, and 7 bases stayed unmatched. CDR3 residues: CAAGGTSGTNEQFF. Here the CDR3 DNA reads TGTGCCGCAGGGGGGACTAGCGGGACCAATGAGCAGTTCTTC.